This is a list of T cell receptor beta chains from one sample in a study of T cell responses to AZD1222 COVID-19 vaccine. Repertoires were generated with immunoSEQ multiplex PCR, while TCRdb's copy carries only in-frame clones and drops some. The table lists some 100,000 clones, approximately 91% of them singletons. Sequenced here: peripheral blood, sampled on day 0 of AZD1222 vaccination. The receptors stem from an adult in good health. Each CDR3 is given with its conserved first and last residue. Each record gives: V gene, D gene, clone size, J gene, CDR3 protein, CDR3 DNA. D genes are given only for firm matches. Expanded clones get a size class; other rows say once, few or many, or leave the size out.

>TRBV3-1/TRBV3-2|NA|NA|TRBJ2-1
CASSLNFERRRDNEQFF
TGTGCCAGCAGCCTGAACTTTGAAAGGCGGAGGGACAATGAGCAGTTCTTC
>TRBV3-1/TRBV3-2|NA|NA|TRBJ2-2
CASSQGNTGELFF
TGTGCCAGCAGCCAAGGGAACACCGGGGAGCTGTTTTTT
>TRBV5-8|TRBD1|NA|TRBJ1-4
CASSETGVFEKLFF
TGTGCCAGCAGTGAGACAGGGGTGTTTGAAAAACTGTTTTTT
>TRBV14|TRBD1|NA|TRBJ2-7
CASSPAGTGGGQQYF
TGTGCCAGCAGCCCCGCCGGGACAGGTGGGGGGCAGCAGTACTTC
>TRBV5-4|TRBD2|NA|TRBJ2-1
CASSAGGRNEQFF
TGTGCCAGCAGCGCGGGGGGGCGCAATGAGCAGTTCTTC
>TRBV5-6|NA|once|TRBJ1-2
CASSLEREIGYTF
TGTGCCAGCAGCTTGGAACGGGAGATCGGCTACACCTTC
>TRBV4-3|NA|NA|TRBJ2-5
CASSQEGSALFPETQYF
TGCGCCAGCAGCCAAGAAGGGAGCGCCCTGTTCCCAGAGACCCAGTACTTC
>TRBV7-9|NA|NA|TRBJ2-3
CASSLARVYSLGDTQYF
TGTGCCAGCAGCTTAGCGCGTGTTTACAGCTTGGGAGATACGCAGTATTTT
>TRBV5-6|NA|NA|TRBJ2-7
CASRWGENEQYF
TGTGCCAGCAGATGGGGGGAGAACGAGCAGTACTTC
>TRBV6-5|TRBD1|NA|TRBJ1-1
CASSYRQGNTEAFF
TGTGCCAGCAGTTACCGACAGGGGAACACTGAAGCTTTCTTT
>TRBV7-2|TRBD1|NA|TRBJ1-2
CASSFTGTGGGYGYTF
TGTGCCAGCAGCTTTACAGGGACAGGAGGGGGCTATGGCTACACCTTC
>TRBV5-6|NA|once|TRBJ1-2
CASSLVVTTDPSYGYTF
TGTGCCAGCAGCTTAGTGGTCACTACCGATCCGAGCTATGGCTACACCTTC
>TRBV19|NA|NA|TRBJ1-5
CASSPGPRESNQPQHF
TGTGCCAGTAGTCCCGGGCCCCGGGAAAGCAATCAGCCCCAGCATTTT
>TRBV7-2|TRBD2|NA|TRBJ2-4
CASSLGLAGDQYF
TGTGCCAGCAGCTTAGGACTAGCGGGGGATCAGTACTTC
>TRBV6-5|NA|NA|TRBJ2-3
CASMDSRTDTQYF
TGTGCCAGCATGGACAGCCGCACAGATACGCAGTATTTT
>TRBV7-9|NA|NA|TRBJ1-1
CASSVMASGSSTEAFF
TGTGCCAGCAGCGTTATGGCCTCAGGGAGTAGCACTGAAGCTTTCTTT
>TRBV23-1|NA|once|TRBJ2-3
CASSQSRGISTDTQYF
TGCGCCAGCAGTCAAAGTCGGGGGATTAGCACAGATACGCAGTATTTT
>TRBV9|TRBD2|NA|TRBJ2-1
CASSPGLARGNEQFF
TGTGCCAGCAGCCCGGGACTAGCAAGGGGGAATGAGCAGTTCTTC
>TRBV6-5|TRBD2|NA|TRBJ2-7
CASSPAGGLSYEQYF
TGTGCCAGCAGCCCAGCGGGGGGATTATCCTACGAGCAGTACTTC
>TRBV5-6|NA|NA|TRBJ1-5
CASSFGLTNSNQPQHF
TGTGCCAGCAGCTTCGGACTGACTAATAGCAATCAGCCCCAGCATTTT
>TRBV7-3|NA|NA|TRBJ2-2
CATSEGANTGELFF
TGTGCCACCTCGGAGGGGGCGAACACCGGGGAGCTGTTTTTT
>TRBV7-9|NA|NA|TRBJ2-1
CASSTLRDSHNEQFF
TGTGCCAGCAGCACCCTCCGGGACTCACACAATGAGCAGTTCTTC
>TRBV5-1|TRBD2|NA|TRBJ2-1
CASSPSSGGAENEQFF
TGCGCCAGCAGCCCCTCTAGCGGGGGGGCCGAGAATGAGCAGTTCTTC
>TRBV7-8|TRBD1|NA|TRBJ1-1
CASKPGQGNTEAFF
TGTGCCAGCAAGCCAGGACAGGGAAACACTGAAGCTTTCTTT
>TRBV2|NA|NA|TRBJ2-3
CASSQHDTQYF
TGTGCCAGCAGCCAGCATGATACGCAGTATTTT
>TRBV29-1|NA|few|TRBJ2-7
CSVNLSGYEQYF
TGCAGCGTTAACCTTTCGGGCTACGAGCAGTACTTC
>TRBV3-1/TRBV3-2|TRBD1|NA|TRBJ1-2
CASSPWTGRPNYGYTF
TGTGCCAGCAGCCCGTGGACAGGGAGACCTAACTATGGCTACACCTTC
>TRBV7-2|NA|NA|TRBJ2-7
CASSLQGGGPYEQYF
TGTGCCAGCAGCTTACAGGGGGGAGGGCCCTACGAGCAGTACTTC
>TRBV27|NA|NA|TRBJ2-7
CASSLFWTAIHSYEQYF
TGTGCCAGCAGTTTATTCTGGACAGCAATCCACTCCTACGAGCAGTACTTC
>TRBV9|TRBD1|once|TRBJ2-7
CASSAGTGDYEQYF
TGTGCCAGCAGCGCCGGGACAGGGGACTACGAGCAGTACTTC
>TRBV5-8|NA|NA|TRBJ2-7
CASSFSSEQYF
TGTGCCAGCAGCTTCTCAAGCGAGCAGTACTTC
>TRBV2|NA|once|TRBJ2-1
CASSEMAFSYNEQFF
TGTGCCAGCAGTGAAATGGCTTTCTCCTACAATGAGCAGTTCTTC
>TRBV3-1/TRBV3-2|NA|NA|TRBJ2-2
CASSYGAGELFF
TGTGCCAGCAGCTATGGGGCCGGGGAGCTGTTTTTT
>TRBV7-2|NA|NA|TRBJ1-1
CASSALRPINTEAFF
TGTGCCAGCAGCGCACTTAGACCGATTAACACTGAAGCTTTCTTT
>TRBV2|NA|NA|TRBJ1-4
CASRNMGSEKLFF
TGTGCCAGCCGAAACATGGGGAGTGAAAAACTGTTTTTT
>TRBV2|NA|NA|TRBJ2-7
CASSEMDYEQYF
TGTGCCAGCAGTGAAATGGACTACGAGCAGTACTTC
>TRBV29-1|NA|NA|TRBJ2-6
CSVVEGSSGANVLTF
TGCAGCGTTGTGGAGGGGTCCTCTGGGGCCAACGTCCTGACTTTC
>TRBV12-3/TRBV12-4|NA|NA|TRBJ1-2
CASSLNGYTF
TGTGCCAGCAGTTTGAATGGCTACACCTTC
>TRBV6-2/TRBV6-3|TRBD2|NA|TRBJ2-3
CASSYSTGGRSDTQYF
TGTGCCAGCAGTTACTCGACGGGGGGGCGATCAGATACGCAGTATTTT
>TRBV13|TRBD2|NA|TRBJ2-7
CASSNSGGFHEQYF
TGTGCCAGCAGCAACTCGGGAGGCTTCCACGAGCAGTACTTC
>TRBV29-1|NA|NA|TRBJ2-7
CSVISTVSYEQYF
TGCAGCGTTATCTCCACTGTATCCTACGAGCAGTACTTC
>TRBV27|TRBD1|NA|TRBJ1-1
CASSSGQGANTEAFF
TGTGCCAGCAGTTCGGGACAGGGGGCGAACACTGAAGCTTTCTTT
>TRBV7-2|NA|NA|TRBJ1-2
CASSEQEGVQGYTF
TGTGCCAGCAGCGAGCAAGAGGGCGTACAGGGCTACACCTTC
>TRBV6-5|NA|NA|TRBJ2-1
CASSYDWRNEQFF
TGTGCCAGCAGTTACGACTGGCGCAATGAGCAGTTCTTC
>TRBV6-5|TRBD1|NA|TRBJ2-7
CAGRTGAYEQYF
TGTGCCGGCCGGACAGGGGCCTACGAGCAGTACTTC
>TRBV5-4|TRBD2|NA|TRBJ2-5
CASSLPGLAEETQYF
TGTGCCAGCAGCTTGCCGGGACTAGCGGAAGAGACCCAGTACTTC
>TRBV7-2|NA|NA|TRBJ1-2
CASSGPRGSHGYTF
TGTGCCAGCAGCGGGCCTAGGGGCAGCCATGGCTACACCTTC
>TRBV7-9|NA|NA|TRBJ2-1
CASSNRREYNEQFF
TGTGCCAGCAGCAATCGCCGGGAATACAATGAGCAGTTCTTC